The 24 T cell receptor beta chains below come from one sample, sequenced in a study of follicular helper T cells after annual influenza vaccination. Specified time point: 2015-2016 season, pre-vaccination. Repertoires were generated with immunoSEQ multiplex PCR, while TCRdb's copy carries only in-frame clones and drops some. The data show 9,400 or so clones, roughly 85% seen once. Sequenced material: CXCR5+ CD38- circulating T follicular helper cells from blood, taken on the day of influenza vaccination. Stated subset: circulating Tfh, non-naive CD4+CXCR5+PD-1+ (ICOS+CD38+ or ICOS-CD38-). The receptor set was obtained from an adult who received the influenza vaccine.

There are a few counts of this clone. This chain joins TRBV12-5 and TRBJ2-3, with TRBD2 matching over 8 bases. After removal of 2 bases from V and 3 bases from J, the junction contained 1 base not matched to a gene. The CDR3 contains 14 residues. Germline V gene sequence: CDR1 LGHNT, CDR2 FRNRAP. The CDR3 DNA sequence: TGTGCTAGTGGTTTGAGCGGGAGTACAGATACGCAGTATTTT. This gives the protein CASGLSGSTDTQYF.

The chain is built from TRBV10-3 and TRBJ2-7, with D uncertain. This CDR3 is 12 amino acids long. Germline CDR1 reads ENHRY; CDR2 reads SYGVKD. Deletions cut 2 bases from V and 6 bases from J, with 8 bases between. The CDR3 nucleotides read TGTGCCATCAGTGAGGGGTATAGCGAGCAGTACTTC. Its translation is CAISEGYSEQYF.

The gene calls are TRBV14 and TRBJ2-2, with no clear D. Germline CDR1 is SGHDN and CDR2 is FVKESK. This CDR3 has 14 amino acids. V was pared by 0 bases and J by 6 bases, with 8 bases between. The CDR3, as DNA: TGTGCCAGCAGCCAAGAATCCCGGGCCGGGGAGCTGTTTTTT. Its protein is CASSQESRAGELFF.

The chain uses TRBV27 and TRBJ1-4; 10 positions agree with TRBD1. This CDR3 comprises 15 residues. CDR1 is MNHEY and CDR2 is SMNVEV in the germline V gene (reference sequence). V shed 5 bases and J 6 bases; nucleotides not matched to a gene: 6. The CDR3 DNA follows: TGTGCCAGCAGTGATCTGACAGGGGGCCATGAAAAACTGTTTTTT. This sequence encodes CASSDLTGGHEKLFF.

The J gene is TRBJ2-7, the V gene TRBV7-8; 9 bases map to TRBD1. Per germline, CDR1 SGHVS and CDR2 FQNEAQ. V dropped 10 bases and J dropped 3; count of bases not matched to a gene: 10. CDR3 size: 14 residues. CDR3 bases: TGTGCCACCAAACCCGGGACAGGGCACTACGAGCAGTACTTC. Its translation is CATKPGTGHYEQYF.

The genes are TRBV30 and TRBJ2-5; 9 nucleotides agree with TRBD2. Germline lookup yields CDR1 GTSNPN and CDR2 SVGIG (reference sequence). V was clipped by 0 bases and J by 6 bases; unmatched bases: 11. This CDR3 has 16 amino acids. CDR3 in DNA: TGTGCCTGGAGTGTACTTGGCGGGAGGGTACAAAAGACCCAGTACTTC. Translating it yields CAWSVLGGRVQKTQYF.

This rearrangement joins TRBV5-1 to TRBJ2-1, with 10 nucleotides matching TRBD1. Germline CDR1 SGHRS, CDR2 YFSETQ. Germline trimming cut 2 bases from V and 5 bases from J; bases unmatched to any gene: 1. This CDR3 is built from 14 residues. The CDR3: CASSFGQGDNEQFF. The CDR3 coding sequence is TGCGCCAGCAGCTTTGGACAGGGGGACAATGAGCAGTTCTTC. Combining the CDR3 with reference TRBV5-1 and TRBJ2-1 gives the whole variable domain KAGVTQTPRYLIKTRGQQVTLSCSPISGHRSVSWYQQTPGQGLQFLFEYFSETQRNKGNFPGRFSGRQFSNSRSEMNVSTLELGDSALYLCASSFGQGDNEQFFGPGTRLTVL.

The chain is built from TRBV2 and TRBJ1-3, with D possibly being TRBD1 (5 bases). Germline assignment: CDR1 SNHLY and CDR2 FYNNEI. The CDR3 length is 16 residues. The V end was cut by 6 bases, the J end by 6 bases, with 21 bases between. Here the CDR3 reads CASSDFLGRFENTIYF. The CDR3 DNA follows: TGTGCCAGCAGCGATTTTTTGGGGCGATTTGAAAACACCATATATTTT.

This clone has a handful of counts. CDR3 DNA sequence: TGTGCCAGCAGTGCGTCTGGACAGGGGGCACGGGGCTACACCTTC. Residues: CASSASGQGARGYTF. The chain employs TRBV6-5 and TRBJ1-2, with 11 bases lining up with TRBD1. Per germline, CDR1 MNHEY and CDR2 SVGAGI. The length of the CDR3 is 15 residues. V dropped 5 bases and J dropped 8; count of bases not matched to a gene: 10.

J is TRBJ1-4 and V is TRBV6-5, with D possibly being TRBD1 (5 bases). The germline V and J ends were trimmed by 5 bases and 11 bases, with 18 bases remaining between them. The CDR3 contains 14 residues. Germline CDR1 reads MNHEY; CDR2 reads SVGAGI. The CDR3: CASSPSGGGTKLFF. The CDR3 coding sequence is TGTGCCAGCAGTCCATCCGGGGGGGGGACGAAACTGTTTTTT.

The chain couples TRBV6-1 to TRBJ1-4, with D perhaps TRBD1 (6 bases). V was shortened by 5 bases and J by 8 bases, with 15 bases between the two germline ends. The CDR3 totals 14 residues. Germline V lookup: CDR1 MNHNS, CDR2 SASEGT. This chain's CDR3 is CASSPGGLWEKLFF. As DNA, the CDR3 is TGTGCCAGCAGTCCCGGGGGGCTGTGGGAAAAACTGTTTTTT.

The CDR3 coding sequence is TGCGCCAGCAGCTCGAAGGGTTACGAGCAGTACTTC. Amino acids: CASSSKGYEQYF. The chain has TRBV5-1 and TRBJ2-7; D uncertain. V lost 3 bases, J lost 4 bases, and 8 bases lay in between. Germline loops: CDR1 SGHRS, CDR2 YFSETQ. The CDR3 is 12 residues long.

This clone occurred once. V and J are TRBV6-1 and TRBJ2-7, with 9 bases that match TRBD1. With V trimmed by 7 bases and J by 2 bases, 9 bases remained unmatched. From germline, CDR1 is MNHNS and CDR2 SASEGT. The CDR3 totals 15 residues. CDR3 protein: CASTKSGTGTYEQYF. CDR3 sequence (DNA): TGTGCCAGCACAAAATCCGGGACAGGGACCTACGAGCAGTACTTC.

This sequence joins TRBV6-6 and TRBJ1-1; no firm D call. Per the germline V gene, CDR1 is MNHNY and CDR2 is SVGAGI (reference sequence). The CDR3 has 13 residues. Trimming took off 5 bases at V and 1 base at J, with 8 bases between the two ends. The CDR3 is CASSTVRNTEAFF. The CDR3 nucleotides are TGTGCCAGCAGTACCGTTAGGAACACTGAAGCTTTCTTT.

This chain uses TRBV11-2 with TRBJ1-2, with 8 bases identical to TRBD1. Looked up from germline, CDR1 is SGHAT and CDR2 is FQNNGV. CDR3 length: 13 amino acids. The V and J ends lost 5 bases and 14 bases, in that order; junction bases with no gene match: 13. The CDR3 DNA is TGTGCCAGCAGCCTTAGCACAGGGGGTGAAAGGACCTTC. It is translated as CASSLSTGGERTF.

V is TRBV29-1 and J is TRBJ1-1; possibly TRBD1 for D (6 bases). The CDR3 consists of 12 residues. Germline CDR1 is SQVTM and CDR2 is ANQGSEA. DNA of the CDR3: TGCAGTGTACGGACAGACACCGCCGAAGCTTTCTTT. This sequence encodes CSVRTDTAEAFF.

CDR3 bases: TGTGCCATCAACGAGGGGACAGGAGCGAACACCGGGGAGCTGTTTTTT. It encodes CAINEGTGANTGELFF. This chain joins TRBV10-3 and TRBJ2-2; TRBD1 matches at 8 bases. V shed 7 bases and J 0 bases; nucleotides not matched to a gene: 7. The germline V gene encodes CDR1 ENHRY and CDR2 SYGVKD. The CDR3 runs to 16 residues.

In regard to this clone: A junction boundary mismatches the germline segment, possibly from a read error. The chain uses TRBV20-1 and TRBJ1-1; tentatively, D is TRBD1 (6 bases). CDR1 and CDR2 from the germline V gene are DFQATT and SNEGSKA (reference sequence). The CDR3 has 11 residues. CDR3 sequence: CSARAAQGMGF. For the CDR3, the DNA is TGCAGTGCTAGAGCAGCCCAGGGGATGGGGTTT.

The chain employs TRBV29-1 and TRBJ2-6, with D possibly being TRBD1 or TRBD2 (5 bases each). V was clipped by 0 bases and J by 3 bases, with 9 bases between them. Germline V lookup: CDR1 SQVTM, CDR2 ANQGSEA. The CDR3 contains 15 residues. The CDR3 bases are TGCAGCGTTGAAGATCGAGGGGTTGGGGCCAACGTCCTGACTTTC. This codes for CSVEDRGVGANVLTF.

Regarding this clone: The same CDR3 can be traced to other DNA sequences in this sample. This chain links TRBV11-2 with TRBJ2-6; D gene ambiguous. CDR3 length: 13 residues. The ends were cut back, 2 bases at V and 4 bases at J, with 3 bases in the middle. Germline CDR1 SGHAT, CDR2 FQNNGV. The CDR3 loop reads CASSLSGANVLTF. The CDR3 nucleotides read TGTGCCAGCAGCTTATCCGGGGCCAACGTCCTGACTTTC.

This chain links TRBV19 with TRBJ2-1, with TRBD2 matching 15 bases. Losses at the gene ends were 5 bases for V and 8 bases for J; bases not matched to a gene: 7. Per germline, CDR1 LNHDA and CDR2 SQIVND (reference sequence). The length of the CDR3 is 16 residues. The CDR3 is CASSSRTSGRVDEQFF. The CDR3 DNA is TGTGCCAGTAGTTCCAGGACTAGCGGGAGGGTAGATGAGCAGTTCTTC.

This clone came up a few times. The CDR3 here is CASSLASGRTYEQYF. For the CDR3, the DNA is TGTGCCAGCAGCTTGGCTAGCGGGAGGACCTACGAGCAGTACTTC. This sequence joins TRBV5-4 and TRBJ2-7, with 11 bases that match TRBD2. Germline CDR1 and CDR2: SGHNT and YYREEE (reference sequence). This CDR3 is 15 amino acids long. The V and J ends lost 0 bases and 2 bases, in that order; junction bases with no gene match: 1.

The chain is built from TRBV2 and TRBJ2-2; the D is unclear. V lost 6 bases and J lost 2, with 7 bases in between. Germline lookup yields CDR1 SNHLY and CDR2 FYNNEI. There are 13 residues in the CDR3. CDR3 bases: TGTGCCAGCAGCACCCTAAACACCGGGGAGCTGTTTTTT. This encodes CASSTLNTGELFF.

This chain connects TRBV19 to TRBJ1-4, with D perhaps matching TRBD1 (5 bases). CDR1 is LNHDA and CDR2 is SQIVND in the germline V gene (reference sequence). This CDR3 has 13 amino acids. The V gene lost 0 bases and the J gene lost 10 bases, with 9 bases spanning the gap. CDR3 nucleotide sequence: TGTGCCAGTAGTATAGATCAGGGAGGAAAACTGTTTTTT. It translates to CASSIDQGGKLFF.